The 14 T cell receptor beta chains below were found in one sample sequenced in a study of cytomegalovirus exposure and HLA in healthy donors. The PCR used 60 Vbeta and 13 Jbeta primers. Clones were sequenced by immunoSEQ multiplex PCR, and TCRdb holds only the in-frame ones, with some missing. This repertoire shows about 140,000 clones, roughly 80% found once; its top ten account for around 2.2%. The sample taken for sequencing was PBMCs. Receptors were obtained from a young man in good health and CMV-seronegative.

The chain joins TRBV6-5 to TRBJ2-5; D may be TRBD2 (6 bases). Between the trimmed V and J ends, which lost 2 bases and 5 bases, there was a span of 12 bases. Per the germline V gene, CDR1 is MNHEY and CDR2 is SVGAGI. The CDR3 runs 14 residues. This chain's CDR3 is CASSYGGKGETQYF. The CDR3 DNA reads TGTGCCAGCAGTTACGGGGGGAAAGGGGAGACCCAGTACTTC.

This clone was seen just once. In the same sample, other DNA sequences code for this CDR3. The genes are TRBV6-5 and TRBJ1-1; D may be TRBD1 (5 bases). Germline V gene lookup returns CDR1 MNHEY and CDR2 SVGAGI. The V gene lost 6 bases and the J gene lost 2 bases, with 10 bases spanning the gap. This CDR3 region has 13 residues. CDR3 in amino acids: CASRVQGNTEAFF. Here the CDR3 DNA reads TGTGCCAGCAGAGTCCAGGGTAACACTGAAGCTTTCTTT.

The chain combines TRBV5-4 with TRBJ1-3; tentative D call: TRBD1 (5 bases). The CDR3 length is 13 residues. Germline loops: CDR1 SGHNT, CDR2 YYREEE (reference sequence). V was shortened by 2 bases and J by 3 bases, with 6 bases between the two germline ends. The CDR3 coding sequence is TGTGCCAGCAGCTTTACAGGTGGAAACACCATATATTTT. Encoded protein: CASSFTGGNTIYF.

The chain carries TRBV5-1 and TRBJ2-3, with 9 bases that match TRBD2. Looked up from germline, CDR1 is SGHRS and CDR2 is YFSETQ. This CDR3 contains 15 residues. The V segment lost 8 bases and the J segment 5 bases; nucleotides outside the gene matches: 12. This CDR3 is CASSSGNSGRDTQYF. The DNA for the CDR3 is TGCGCCAGTTCGTCCGGGAATAGCGGGAGAGATACGCAGTATTTT.

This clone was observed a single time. As DNA, the CDR3 is TGTGCCAGTGAGGAGGTGGCTAGCAATCAGCCCCAGCATTTT. Protein product: CASEEVASNQPQHF. The chain carries TRBV18 and TRBJ1-5; no firm D call. The CDR3 length is 14 residues. Germline V CDR1 and CDR2: KGHSH, LQKENI. V was trimmed by 9 bases and J by 0 bases, leaving 12 bases between them.

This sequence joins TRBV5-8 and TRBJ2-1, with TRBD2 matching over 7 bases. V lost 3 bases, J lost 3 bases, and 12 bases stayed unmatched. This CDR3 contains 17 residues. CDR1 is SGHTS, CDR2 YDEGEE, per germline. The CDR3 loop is CASSSPLGGRGYNEQFF. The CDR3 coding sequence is TGTGCCAGCAGCTCGCCCCTCGGCGGGAGAGGCTACAATGAGCAGTTCTTC.

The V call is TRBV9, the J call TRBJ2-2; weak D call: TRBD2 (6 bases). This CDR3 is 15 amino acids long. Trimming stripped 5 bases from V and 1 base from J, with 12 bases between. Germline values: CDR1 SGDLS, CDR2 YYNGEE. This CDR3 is CASREGPGNTGELFF. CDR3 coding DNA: TGTGCCAGCAGGGAGGGGCCAGGGAACACCGGGGAGCTGTTTTTT.

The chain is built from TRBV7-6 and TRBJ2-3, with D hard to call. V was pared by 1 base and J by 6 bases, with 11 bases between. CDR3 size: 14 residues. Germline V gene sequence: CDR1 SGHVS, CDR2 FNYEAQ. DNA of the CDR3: TGTGCCAGCAGCTTAGGTCCAGGTACGGATACGCAGTATTTT. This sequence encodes CASSLGPGTDTQYF.

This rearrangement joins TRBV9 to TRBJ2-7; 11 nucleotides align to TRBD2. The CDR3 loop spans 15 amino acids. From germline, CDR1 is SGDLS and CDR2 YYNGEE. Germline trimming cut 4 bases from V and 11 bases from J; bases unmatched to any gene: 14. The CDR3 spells CASSLKTSGTEREYF. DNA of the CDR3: TGTGCCAGCAGCCTCAAGACTAGCGGGACCGAGAGGGAGTACTTC.

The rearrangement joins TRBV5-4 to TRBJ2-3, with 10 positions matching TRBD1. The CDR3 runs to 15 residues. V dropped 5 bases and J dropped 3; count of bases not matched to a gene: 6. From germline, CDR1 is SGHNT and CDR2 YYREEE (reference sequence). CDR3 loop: CASRPGQGPTDTQYF. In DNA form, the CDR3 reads TGTGCCAGCAGACCGGGACAGGGGCCGACAGATACGCAGTATTTT.

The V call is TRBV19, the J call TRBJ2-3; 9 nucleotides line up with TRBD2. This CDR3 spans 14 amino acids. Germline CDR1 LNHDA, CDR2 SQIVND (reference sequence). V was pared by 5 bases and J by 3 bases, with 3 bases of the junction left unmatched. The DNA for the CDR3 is TGTGCCAGTAGTCTACTAGCGGGTACAGATACGCAGTATTTT. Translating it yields CASSLLAGTDTQYF.

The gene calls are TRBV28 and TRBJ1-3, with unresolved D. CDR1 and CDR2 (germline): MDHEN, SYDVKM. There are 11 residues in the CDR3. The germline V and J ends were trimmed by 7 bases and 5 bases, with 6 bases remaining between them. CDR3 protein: CASILRNTIYF. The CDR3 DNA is TGTGCCAGCATTCTTAGAAACACCATATATTTT.

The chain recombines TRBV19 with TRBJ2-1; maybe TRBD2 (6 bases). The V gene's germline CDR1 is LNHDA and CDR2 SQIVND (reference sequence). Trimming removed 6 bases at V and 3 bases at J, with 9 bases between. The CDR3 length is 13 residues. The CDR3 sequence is CASRRENYNEQFF. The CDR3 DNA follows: TGTGCCAGTAGGCGGGAAAACTACAATGAGCAGTTCTTC.

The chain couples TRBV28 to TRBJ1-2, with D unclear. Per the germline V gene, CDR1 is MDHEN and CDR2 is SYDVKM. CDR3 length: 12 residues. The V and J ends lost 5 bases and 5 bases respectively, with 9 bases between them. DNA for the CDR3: TGTGCCAGCAGTACCTACCGGTATGGCTACACCTTC. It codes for CASSTYRYGYTF.